This paragraph reports one TCR beta chain. Only one count was recorded for this clonotype. Its antigen has not been determined. The input lacks base qualities; no much larger clone sits a single base away. A single read counts as weak evidence. Ficoll-Paque density gradient centrifugation was the method used to isolate PBMCs. The data are from a study of T-cell memory formation after mild COVID-19 (dated by TCRdb to the early 2020s). In the study overall: TCR sequence clusters from the two donors were found to be largely donor specific. In two donors, T-cell clones that expanded and contracted after mild COVID-19 were followed by sequencing TCRalpha and TCRbeta repertoires longitudinally. Two young, previously healthy adult volunteers, one female and one male, were included in the cohort. Overall study outcomes, separate from this receptor: SARS-CoV-2 specificity was not confirmed for the second-wave clones peaking on day 37. Clones contracting from day 15 to 85 had balanced CD4/CD8 phenotypes, while a second wave expanding from day 15 to 37 was biased towards CD4+. Only a couple of mild cases were covered by the study, and larger cohorts that include severe cases with pre-infection samples were considered necessary. The detection of some responding clones in pre-infection memory suggests that pre-existing cross-reactive memory T cells joined the SARS-CoV-2 response. Contracting CD4+ clones appeared mostly in the CM and EM memory subsets, whereas CD8+ clones were enriched in EMRA.

Sequenced on an Illumina NovaSeq 6000. TCRalpha and TCRbeta cDNA libraries were constructed by 5'RACE with constant-segment primers, with sample barcodes and unique molecular identifiers being introduced. RNA was extracted from every sample with Trizol reagent. Libraries were amplified in two PCR steps, with a second sample barcode and Illumina TruSeq adapters added in the second step. The libraries were sequenced on an Illumina NovaSeq using 2 x 150 bp paired-end reads. The published analysis was carried out like this. Demultiplexing of reads and collapsing into UMI-guided consensus sequences were performed with migec v1.2.7. With mixcr v2.1.11, UMI consensuses were aligned to TRA and TRB V and J templates and assembled into clonotypes. A clonotype was counted as expanded or contracted only when both edgeR and NoisET called the clonotype significant, with the noise models trained on biological replicates. edgeR calls used a false discovery rate-adjusted p below 0.01 and a log2 fold-change threshold of 1. PCA with hierarchical clustering of max-normalized trajectories of the 1000 most abundant clonotypes was used as exploratory dynamics analysis. Each responding clone was given a CD4 or CD8 phenotype based on the CD4+ and CD8+ repertoires, which had been sequenced separately. The public reads were reprocessed in TCRdb via fastp at Q25 and MiXCR, keeping in-frame beta chains. When rows share a CDR3 protein, they turn into one entry using the most common DNA and genes. The V and J calls were not made by the authors but by TCRdb's processing. In this sample the table shows about 620,000 distinct CDR3 sequences, approximately 18% of which occur a single time. 9.5% to 15% of the sample belongs to the ten largest clones.

Sequences SEHNR (CDR1) and FQNEAQ (CDR2) are obtained from the germline V gene (reference sequence). The CDR3 numbers 14 residues from cysteine through phenylalanine. The retained sequence is limited to the CDR3, 42 bases, with the frame set at the first base. V was cut back by 2 bases and J by 4 bases, leaving a gap of 11 bases between them. The sequence was collected from an adult woman who had mild COVID-19 (a few samples of this study predate the infection). The sample titles of this study are shuffled in the database, so cell type and time point are left out; the donor was told from shared clones. This receptor chain uses TRBV7-9 and TRBJ1-1; no D segment can be confidently identified. The sequenced material came from PBMCs or a T cell subset sorted from them (not recorded which). The CDR3 in this case is CASSLLSRGTEAFF. The DNA reads TGTGCCAGCAGCTTACTGAGCCGCGGCACTGAAGCTTTCTTT.